This T cell receptor (beta chain) was captured in a study of regulatory T cells in long-lasting Graves disease. Study background: Patients with persistent Graves' disease had over 5 years of antithyroid drugs and persistent TSH receptor antibodies.

TCR beta libraries were built with iRepertoire HTBI primers and Arm-PCR of CDR3 regions. Source study methods: Among the samples, approximately 60 TRBV and some 15 TRBJ segments were identified. TCRdb called the multiplex PCR reads again in MiXCR, with one record for every CDR3 protein. None of the V and J calls come from the authors' own analysis; TCRdb made them. Found here are about 340,000 distinct CDR3 sequences, roughly a fifth of them singletons; the top ten hold about 29%. General study results and limits: Persistent disease exhibited a predilection for TRBV28, TRBJ1-2 and TRBJ2-5.

Time point noted: persistent/refractory GD, antithyroid drugs over 5 years with positive TRAb. PBMC-derived RNA was used for the TCR library. V was cut by 3 bases and J by 5 bases, with 5 bases left in between. The CDR3 covers 11 residues. Germline lookup yields CDR1 PRHDT and CDR2 FYEKMQ (reference sequence). As concerns this clonotype: Its antigen is still unknown.

The clonotype was recovered from a female donor with Graves disease. Sequenced material: peripheral blood mononuclear cells (PBMCs), taken when the disease was refractory, from a patient treated with antithyroid drugs. V usage is TRBV13 and J usage is TRBJ2-7; D call uncertain. This chain's CDR3 is CASSFRDEQYF. The CDR3 DNA reads as TGTGCCAGCAGCTTTCGAGACGAGCAGTACTTC. Complete variable domain (other parts from reference TRBV13 and TRBJ2-7): AAGVIQSPRHLIKEKRETATLKCYPIPRHDTVYWYQQGPGQDPQFLISFYEKMQSDKGSIPDRFSAQQFSDYHSELNMSSLELGDSALYFCASSFRDEQYFGPGTRLTVT.